The clone carrying this T cell receptor (beta chain) appeared a few times. TCRdb re-called the 5' RACE reads through MiXCR, storing one row per CDR3 protein. The sample has tens of thousands of distinct CDR3 sequences; 12% are singletons. The sample is drawn from a study of early T cells in non-severe SARS-CoV-2 infection. CDR3 length equals 14 residues. The germline V gene has CDR1 MNHEY and CDR2 SMNVEV (reference sequence). Between the trimmed V and J ends, which lost 6 bases and 7 bases, there was a span of 16 bases. Material: whole blood. The receptor's source is an adult who was a healthcare worker with PCR-confirmed SARS-CoV-2 infection or an uninfected control (not recorded which). V gene TRBV27 combines with J gene TRBJ1-5; the D gene is possibly TRBD1 (5 bases). CDR3 in amino acids: CASSLTGVGQPQHF. The CDR3 DNA is TGTGCCAGCAGCCTCACGGGGGTTGGACAGCCCCAGCATTTT.